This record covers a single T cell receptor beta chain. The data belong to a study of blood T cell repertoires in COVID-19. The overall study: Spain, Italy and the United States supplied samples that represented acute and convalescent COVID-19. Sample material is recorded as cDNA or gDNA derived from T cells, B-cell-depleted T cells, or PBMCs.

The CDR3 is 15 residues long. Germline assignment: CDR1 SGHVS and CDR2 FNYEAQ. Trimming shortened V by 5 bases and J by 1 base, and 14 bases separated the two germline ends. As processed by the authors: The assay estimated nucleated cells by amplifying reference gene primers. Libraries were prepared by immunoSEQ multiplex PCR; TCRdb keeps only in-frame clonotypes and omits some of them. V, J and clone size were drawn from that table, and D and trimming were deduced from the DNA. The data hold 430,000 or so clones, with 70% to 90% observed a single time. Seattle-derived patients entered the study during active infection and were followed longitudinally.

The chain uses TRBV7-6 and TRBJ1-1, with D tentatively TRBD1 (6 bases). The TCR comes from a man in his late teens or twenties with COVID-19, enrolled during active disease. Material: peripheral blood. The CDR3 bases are TGTGCCAGCAGCCCCCCCCCGGACAGGAACACTGAAGCTTTCTTT. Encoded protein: CASSPPPDRNTEAFF.